A single sample gave rise to the 8 T cell receptor beta chains below, sequenced in a study of blood T cells in healthy people across ages. For the second PCR, which ran for roughly 6 to 11 cycles, a sample-barcoded 5' primer and a J-beta primer mix were used. TCRdb re-called the 5' RACE reads with MiXCR, one entry per CDR3 protein. The sample records 750,000 to 950,000 distinct CDR3 sequences, roughly 28% being singletons. This sample was also put to use in a study of T cells of mothers and their children.

The source material was blood. Receptor source: a woman in her thirties or forties in good health.

Turning to this clonotype: Since a much larger clone is just one base distant, this may be a read error. The rearrangement links TRBV28 to TRBJ2-7; 8 bases align to TRBD2. The CDR3 consists of 15 residues. V was pared by 7 bases and J by 2 bases, with 10 bases of the junction left unmatched. From germline, CDR1 is MDHEN and CDR2 SYDVKM. CDR3 amino acids: CASTPTSEGPYEQYF. DNA of the CDR3: TGTGCCAGCACCCCGACTAGCGAGGGCCCCTACGAGCAGTACTTC. The full variable domain, with the rest looked up from reference TRBV28 and TRBJ2-7, is DVKVTQSSRYLVKRTGEKVFLECVQDMDHENMFWYRQDPGLGLRLIYFSYDVKMKEKGDIPEGYSVSREKKERFSLILESASTNQTSMYLCASTPTSEGPYEQYFGPGTRLTVT.

A word on this clonotype: A much larger clone lies one base from this, so it may be a read error. The chain uses TRBV5-1 and TRBJ2-1, with TRBD1 as a possible D gene (7 bases). Germline CDR1 is SGHRS and CDR2 is YFSETQ. This CDR3 region has 15 residues. V was shortened by 0 bases and J by 10 bases, with 17 bases between the two germline ends. The CDR3 nucleotides read TGCGCCAGCAGCTTGGTGGCAGGGGGGTCCTACGAGCAGTTCTTC. Translation gives CASSLVAGGSYEQFF.

The rearrangement links TRBV9 to TRBJ1-1; 9 bases align to TRBD1. Germline assignment: CDR1 SGDLS and CDR2 YYNGEE. The CDR3 consists of 14 residues. V was pared by 3 bases and J by 4 bases, with 4 bases of the junction left unmatched. The CDR3 spells CASSATGGVTEAFF. The CDR3 DNA reads as TGTGCCAGCAGCGCTACAGGGGGCGTCACTGAAGCTTTCTTT.

CDR3 sequence: CASSLTPYPDTEAFF. Written as DNA, the CDR3 is TGTGCCAGCAGTTTGACCCCGTACCCGGACACTGAAGCTTTCTTT. The genes are TRBV27 and TRBJ1-1; D gene uncertain. Germline CDR1 is MNHEY and CDR2 is SMNVEV (reference sequence). The length of the CDR3 is 15 residues. V was pared by 3 bases and J by 3 bases, with 14 bases between.

This rearrangement joins TRBV6-1 to TRBJ2-4; D unclear. The end of the DNA fits TRBJ2-7 better, so the J call may be wrong. Looked up from germline, CDR1 is MNHNS and CDR2 is SASEGT. There are 16 residues in the CDR3. The CDR3 region has the DNA TGTGCCAGCAGTGAAGCGGTTGGGCGGAGTTGCTACGAGCAGTACTTC. Encoded protein: CASSEAVGRSCYEQYF.

This clonotype was found many times. V gene TRBV9 combines with J gene TRBJ2-1, with 11 nucleotides matching TRBD2. The germline gives CDR1 SGDLS, CDR2 YYNGEE. V dropped 2 bases and J dropped 6; count of bases not matched to a gene: 1. CDR3 length: 14 residues. The CDR3 region is CASSVTSGSNEQFF. The CDR3 nucleotides read TGTGCCAGCAGCGTTACTAGCGGGAGCAATGAGCAGTTCTTC.

This chain links TRBV7-8 with TRBJ1-2; D may be TRBD1 (5 bases). Germline values: CDR1 SGHVS, CDR2 FQNEAQ. This CDR3 contains 12 residues. Trimming shortened V by 2 bases and J by 7 bases, and 8 bases separated the two germline ends. The CDR3 sequence is CASSLLTAGYTF. The CDR3 DNA follows: TGTGCCAGCAGCTTACTGACAGCTGGCTACACCTTC.

Comment on this clonotype: One end of the junction fails to match germline, which may point to a read error. The V gene is TRBV5-1, the J gene TRBJ2-5, with no clear D. Per the germline V gene, CDR1 is SGHRS and CDR2 is YFSETQ. This CDR3 comprises 13 residues. The DNA for the CDR3 is TGCGCCAGCCACGTCTCACCCCAAGGGACCCAGTACTTC. This translates into CASHVSPQGTQYF.